These 7 T cell receptor beta chains share one sample of origin, sequenced in a study of spatial heterogeneity in lung cancer. Points from the study as a whole: Intratumoral expanded alpha and beta TCR counts were found to track tumor mutation counts.

The time point: sample taken at primary tumor resection. These receptors have no known antigen. TCRdb reanalysed the 5' RACE reads using MiXCR and keeps one entry per CDR3 protein. The sample consists of about 1,600 distinct CDR3 sequences, around 21% of them appearing once. Sequences were derived from lung tumor tissue, sampled at surgery. The receptors were sampled from a male donor with early-stage non-small cell lung cancer.

The J gene is TRBJ1-1, the V gene TRBV29-1; TRBD1 matches 8 bases. Germline values: CDR1 SQVTM, CDR2 ANQGSEA. This CDR3 is 13 amino acids long. Unmatched junction bases numbered 9, after V lost 8 bases and J lost 4 bases. The DNA for the CDR3 is TGCAGCACCCTGATGGACAGGGCCACTGAAGCTTTCTTT. This gives the protein CSTLMDRATEAFF. The full variable domain, completed using reference TRBV29-1 and TRBJ1-1, is SAVISQKPSRDICQRGTSLTIQCQVDSQVTMMFWYRQQPGQSLTLIATANQGSEATYESGFVIDKFPISRPNLTFSTLTVSNMSPEDSSIYLCSTLMDRATEAFFGQGTRLTVV.

This clonotype counts as large (0.1 to 1%). The rearrangement joins TRBV20-1 to TRBJ1-5; D is undetermined. V gave up 6 bases and J gave up 0 bases, with 6 bases separating them. The CDR3 is made up of 12 amino acids. Germline V gives CDR1 DFQATT, CDR2 SNEGSKA (reference sequence). CDR3: CSAVFSNQPQHF. CDR3 coding DNA: TGCAGTGCGGTATTTAGCAATCAGCCCCAGCATTTT.

This clonotype is medium-sized. The V call is TRBV7-2, the J call TRBJ2-3, with D possibly TRBD2 on 6 matching bases. The CDR3 is 17 residues long. Trimming stripped 0 bases from V and 5 bases from J, with 18 bases between. CDR1 SGHTA and CDR2 FQGNSA come from the germline V gene. CDR3 nucleotides: TGTGCCAGCAGCTTAGCCGGCGGGGCCCGCCGGGGAGATACGCAGTATTTT. Translated: CASSLAGGARRGDTQYF.

By frequency in the sample, this clonotype is medium-sized (0.01 to 0.1%). J is TRBJ2-1 and V is TRBV20-1; a weak D match, TRBD2 (6 bases). CDR3 length equals 15 residues. Trimming removed 4 bases from V and 5 bases from J, with 18 bases in between. The germline gives CDR1 DFQATT, CDR2 SNEGSKA (reference sequence). The CDR3 spells CSATAIREYHNEQFF. The CDR3 DNA reads as TGCAGTGCTACCGCTATACGGGAGTACCACAATGAGCAGTTCTTC.

This clonotype is labeled as medium-sized. This chain links TRBV5-1 with TRBJ1-1; D is possibly TRBD1 (5 bases). Germline V gene data show CDR1 as SGHRS and CDR2 as YFSETQ. The ends were cut back, 3 bases at V and 1 base at J, with 7 bases in the middle. There are 13 residues in the CDR3. The CDR3 is CASSSTANTEAFF. In DNA, the CDR3 is TGCGCCAGCAGCTCGACAGCGAACACTGAAGCTTTCTTT.

This chain links TRBV7-2 with TRBJ2-7, with D possibly TRBD2 on 6 matching bases. CDR3 length: 13 amino acids. V was trimmed by 0 bases and J by 8 bases, leaving 11 bases between them. The V gene's germline CDR1 is SGHTA and CDR2 FQGNSA. The CDR3 is CASSLAQAGKQYF. CDR3 bases: TGTGCCAGCAGCTTAGCCCAGGCGGGAAAGCAGTACTTC.

In its sample, this clonotype ranks as medium-sized. The chain's CDR3 is CASSEGDEAFF. CDR3 in DNA: TGTGCCAGCAGTGAGGGAGATGAAGCTTTCTTT. The V gene is TRBV25-1, the J gene TRBJ1-1; no firm D call. CDR1 is MGHDK and CDR2 is SYGVNS in the germline V gene. This CDR3 comprises 11 residues. V dropped 3 bases and J dropped 7 bases, with 6 bases sitting between them.